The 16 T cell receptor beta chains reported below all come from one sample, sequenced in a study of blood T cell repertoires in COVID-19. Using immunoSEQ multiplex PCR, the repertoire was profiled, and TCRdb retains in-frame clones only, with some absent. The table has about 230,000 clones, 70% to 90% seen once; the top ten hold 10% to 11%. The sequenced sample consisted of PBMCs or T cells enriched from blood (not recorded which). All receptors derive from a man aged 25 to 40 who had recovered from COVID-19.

This CDR3 reads CASSSYRGFYEQYF. The DNA for the CDR3 is TGTGCCAGCAGTTCCTACAGGGGTTTCTACGAGCAGTACTTC. The chain has TRBV27 and TRBJ2-7, with 7 bases fitting TRBD1. The CDR3 is 14 residues long. Germline V CDR1 and CDR2: MNHEY, SMNVEV (reference sequence). V lost 4 bases and J lost 3; bases outside the gene matches: 6.

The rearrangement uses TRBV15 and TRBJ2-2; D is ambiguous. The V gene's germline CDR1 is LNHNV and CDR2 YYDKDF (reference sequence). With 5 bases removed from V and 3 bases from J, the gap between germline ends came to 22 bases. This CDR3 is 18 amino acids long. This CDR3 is CATSPGGTSPTYTGELFF. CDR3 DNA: TGTGCCACCAGCCCAGGTGGAACCTCCCCCACTTACACCGGGGAGCTGTTTTTT.

The CDR3 nucleotides read TGTGCCAGCAGCTTAACAGGGGACAATTCACCCCTCCACTTT. This sequence encodes CASSLTGDNSPLHF. The chain has TRBV2 and TRBJ1-6; 7 nucleotides line up with TRBD1. The junction had 6 bases not matched to a gene; V was cut back by 6 bases and J by 7 bases. This CDR3 is built from 14 residues. In germline, CDR1 is SNHLY, CDR2 FYNNEI. The complete variable domain, with remaining parts taken from reference TRBV2 and TRBJ1-6, reads EPEVTQTPSHQVTQMGQEVILRCVPISNHLYFYWYRQILGQKVEFLVSFYNNEISEKSEIFDDQFSVERPDGSNFTLKIRSTKLEDSAMYFCASSLTGDNSPLHFGNGTRLTVT.

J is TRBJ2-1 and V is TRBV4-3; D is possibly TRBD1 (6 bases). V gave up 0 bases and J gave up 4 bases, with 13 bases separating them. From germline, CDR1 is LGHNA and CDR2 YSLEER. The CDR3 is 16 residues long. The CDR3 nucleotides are TGCGCCAGCAGCCAAGATATCCAGGGGTCGTACAATGAGCAGTTCTTC. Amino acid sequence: CASSQDIQGSYNEQFF.

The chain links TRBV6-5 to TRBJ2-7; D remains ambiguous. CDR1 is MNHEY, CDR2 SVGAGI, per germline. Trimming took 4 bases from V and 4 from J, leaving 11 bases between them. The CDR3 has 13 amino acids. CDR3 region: CASSSQYSYEQYF. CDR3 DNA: TGTGCCAGCAGTTCCCAGTATTCGTACGAGCAGTACTTC.

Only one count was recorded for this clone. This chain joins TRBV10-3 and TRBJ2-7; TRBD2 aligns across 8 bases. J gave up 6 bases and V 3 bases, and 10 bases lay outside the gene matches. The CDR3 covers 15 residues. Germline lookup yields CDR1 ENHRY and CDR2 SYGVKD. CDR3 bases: TGTGCCATCAGTGATGGGACTAGGGGGATAGGCGAGCAGTACTTC. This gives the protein CAISDGTRGIGEQYF.

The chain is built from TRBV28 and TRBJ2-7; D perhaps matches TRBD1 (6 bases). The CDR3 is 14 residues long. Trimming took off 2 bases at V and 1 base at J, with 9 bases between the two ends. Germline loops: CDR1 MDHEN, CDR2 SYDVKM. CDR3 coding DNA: TGTGCCAGCAGTTTAGGACAGAAGTCCTACGAGCAGTACTTC. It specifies CASSLGQKSYEQYF.

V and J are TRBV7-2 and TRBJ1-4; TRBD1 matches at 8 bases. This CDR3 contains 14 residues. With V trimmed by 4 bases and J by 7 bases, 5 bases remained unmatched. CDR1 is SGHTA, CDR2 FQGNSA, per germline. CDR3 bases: TGTGCCAGCAGCTCGCCGGGACAGGTTGAAAAACTGTTTTTT. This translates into CASSSPGQVEKLFF. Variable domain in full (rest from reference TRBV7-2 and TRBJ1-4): GAGVSQSPSNKVTEKGKDVELRCDPISGHTALYWYRQSLGQGLEFLIYFQGNSAPDKSGLPSDRFSAERTGGSVSTLTIQRTQQEDSAVYLCASSSPGQVEKLFFGSGTQLSVL.

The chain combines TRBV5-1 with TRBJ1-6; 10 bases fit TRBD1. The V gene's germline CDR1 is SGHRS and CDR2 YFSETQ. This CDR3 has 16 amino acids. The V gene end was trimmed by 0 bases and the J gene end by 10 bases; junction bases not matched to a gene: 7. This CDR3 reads CASSLGQTGGMSPLHF. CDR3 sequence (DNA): TGCGCCAGCAGCTTGGGCCAGACAGGGGGCATGTCACCCCTCCACTTT.

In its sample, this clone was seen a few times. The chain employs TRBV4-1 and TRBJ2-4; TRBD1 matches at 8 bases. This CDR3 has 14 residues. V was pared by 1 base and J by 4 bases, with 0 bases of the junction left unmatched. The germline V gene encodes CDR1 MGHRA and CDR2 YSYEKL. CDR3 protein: CASSQGQGKNIQYF. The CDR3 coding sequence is TGCGCCAGCAGCCAAGGACAGGGGAAAAACATTCAGTACTTC.

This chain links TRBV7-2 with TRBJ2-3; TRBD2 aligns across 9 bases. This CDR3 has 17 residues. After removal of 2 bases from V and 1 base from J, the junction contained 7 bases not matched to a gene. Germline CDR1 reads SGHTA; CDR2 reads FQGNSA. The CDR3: CASSLMAGGYGTDTQYF. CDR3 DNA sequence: TGTGCCAGCAGCTTAATGGCGGGGGGGTATGGCACAGATACGCAGTATTTT.

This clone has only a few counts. CDR3 DNA: TGTGCCAGCCGACGGGGGGATGAGCAGTTCTTC. Protein product: CASRRGDEQFF. The chain links TRBV12-3 or TRBV12-4 to TRBJ2-1; 7 bases line up with TRBD2. The trim removed 8 bases at V and 8 bases at J, leaving 3 bases unmatched. The CDR3 consists of 11 residues.

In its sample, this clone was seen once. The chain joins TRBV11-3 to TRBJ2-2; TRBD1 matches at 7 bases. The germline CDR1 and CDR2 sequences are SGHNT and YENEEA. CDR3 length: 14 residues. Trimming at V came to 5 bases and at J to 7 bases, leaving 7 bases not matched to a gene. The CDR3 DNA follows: TGTGCCAGCAGCCGGATGACAGGGTTCGGGGAGCTGTTTTTT. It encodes CASSRMTGFGELFF.

CDR3 nucleotide sequence: TGTGCCAGCCGGTCTGAACCTTATAATTCACCCCTCCACTTT. Protein: CASRSEPYNSPLHF. The chain is built from TRBV6-4 and TRBJ1-6; D is undetermined. In germline, CDR1 is MRHNA, CDR2 SNTAGT. V was shortened by 8 bases and J by 4 bases, with 12 bases between the two germline ends. The CDR3 spans 14 residues.

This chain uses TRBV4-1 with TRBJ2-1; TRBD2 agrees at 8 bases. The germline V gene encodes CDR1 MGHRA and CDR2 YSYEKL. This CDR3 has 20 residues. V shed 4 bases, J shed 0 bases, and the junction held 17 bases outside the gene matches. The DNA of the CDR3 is TGCGCCAGCAGCCTCCAAGCGGTAGGCCTAGCGGGTTCCTCCTACAATGAGCAGTTCTTC. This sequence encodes CASSLQAVGLAGSSYNEQFF.

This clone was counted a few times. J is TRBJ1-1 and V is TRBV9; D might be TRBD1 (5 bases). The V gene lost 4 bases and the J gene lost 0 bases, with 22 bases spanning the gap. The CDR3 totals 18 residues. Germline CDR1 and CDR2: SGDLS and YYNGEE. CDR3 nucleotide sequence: TGTGCCAGCAGCCCCCCCGGTGGGGCAGGTGGGATGAACACTGAAGCTTTCTTT. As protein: CASSPPGGAGGMNTEAFF.